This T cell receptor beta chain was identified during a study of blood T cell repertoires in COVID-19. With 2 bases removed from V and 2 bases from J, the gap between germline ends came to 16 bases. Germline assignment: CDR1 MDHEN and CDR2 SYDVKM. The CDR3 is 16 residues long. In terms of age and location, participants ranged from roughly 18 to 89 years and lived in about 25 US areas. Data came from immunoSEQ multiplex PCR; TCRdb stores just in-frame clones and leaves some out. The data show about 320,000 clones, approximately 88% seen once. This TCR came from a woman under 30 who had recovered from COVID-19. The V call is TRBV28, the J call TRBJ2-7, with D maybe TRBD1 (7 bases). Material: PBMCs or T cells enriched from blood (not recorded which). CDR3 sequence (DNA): TGTGCCAGCAGTTTAGGAGGGGGCGCGTCACCCTACGAGCAGTACTTC. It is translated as CASSLGGGASPYEQYF.